Listed below are T cell receptor beta chains from one sample, sequenced in a study of early T cells in non-severe SARS-CoV-2 infection. TCRdb passed the 5' RACE reads through MiXCR, listing each CDR3 protein once. The data contain roughly 35,000 distinct CDR3 sequences, roughly 6% of them singletons. The sequencing sample was made of whole blood. The receptor set was obtained from an adult who was a healthcare worker with PCR-confirmed SARS-CoV-2 infection or an uninfected control (not recorded which). The CDR3 runs from the conserved cysteine through the conserved F or W. The D gene is left open where the match is weak. Where a row states a size, it is once, few, many or the class of an expanded clone; other rows omit it.

clone_size	v_call	j_call	d_call	cdr3_aa	cdr3_nt
many	TRBV30	TRBJ2-5	.	CAWSVNEETQYF	TGTGCCTGGAGTGTCAACGAGGAGACCCAGTACTTC
many	TRBV15	TRBJ2-2	TRBD1	CATSRETGSGNTGELFF	TGTGCCACCAGCAGGGAGACAGGGTCAGGGAACACCGGGGAGCTGTTTTTT
many	TRBV20-1	TRBJ2-2	.	CSARDPLTGETGELFF	TGCAGTGCTAGAGATCCTCTGACAGGAGAAACCGGGGAGCTGTTTTTT
many	TRBV14	TRBJ2-3	.	CASSRGTDYHTDTQYF	TGTGCCAGCAGCCGAGGGACGGACTACCACACAGATACGCAGTATTTT
.	TRBV18	TRBJ2-1	TRBD1	CASSPRVQGDEQFF	TGTGCCAGCTCACCCCGGGTACAGGGGGATGAGCAGTTCTTC
many	TRBV11-2	TRBJ2-2	TRBD1	CASSSPGQGNTGELFF	TGTGCCAGCAGTTCTCCGGGACAGGGGAACACCGGGGAGCTGTTTTTT
many	TRBV28	TRBJ1-5	.	CASSSGSGPDQPQHF	TGTGCCAGCAGCTCGGGTTCGGGGCCAGATCAGCCCCAGCATTTT
few	TRBV12-3/TRBV12-4	TRBJ2-7	.	CASSRLYEQYF	TGTGCCAGCTCACGCCTATACGAGCAGTACTTC
few	TRBV7-9	TRBJ2-2	TRBD1	CASSLNRGTGELFF	TGTGCCAGCAGTCTGAACAGGGGTACCGGGGAGCTGTTTTTT
many	TRBV12-3/TRBV12-4	TRBJ2-2	TRBD1	CASSSRTGGTGELFF	TGTGCCAGCAGTTCCCGGACAGGCGGCACCGGGGAGCTGTTTTTT
many	TRBV29-1	TRBJ2-1	.	CSVEGAANEQFF	TGCAGCGTTGAAGGGGCGGCCAATGAGCAGTTCTTC
many	TRBV12-3/TRBV12-4	TRBJ2-1	TRBD2	CASRYSGGNEQFF	TGTGCCAGCAGGTATAGCGGGGGTAATGAGCAGTTCTTC
.	TRBV10-3	TRBJ1-5	.	CAISESAYSNQPQHF	TGTGCCATCAGTGAATCAGCTTATAGCAATCAGCCCCAGCATTTT
many	TRBV11-2	TRBJ2-3	TRBD2	CASSLESGGFSTDTQYF	TGTGCCAGCAGCTTAGAGAGCGGGGGCTTTAGCACAGATACGCAGTATTTT
many	TRBV6-6	TRBJ1-2	.	CASSYDITNYGYTF	TGTGCCAGCAGTTACGACATCACTAACTATGGCTACACCTTC
many	TRBV5-4	TRBJ2-2	.	CASSLEVGRRPGELFF	TGTGCCAGCAGCTTGGAGGTGGGGCGACGGCCGGGGGAGCTGTTTTTT
many	TRBV12-3/TRBV12-4	TRBJ1-6	TRBD1	CASIQGANSPLHF	TGTGCCAGCATTCAGGGGGCCAATTCACCCCTCCACTTT
many	TRBV9	TRBJ2-1	TRBD2	CASSGLSNGGAFNEQFF	TGTGCCAGCAGCGGACTTTCGAACGGGGGGGCCTTTAATGAGCAGTTCTTC
.	TRBV20-1	TRBJ2-3	TRBD2	CSAPAGAGTDTQYF	TGCAGTGCCCCAGCGGGGGCGGGCACAGATACGCAGTATTTT
few	TRBV12-3/TRBV12-4	TRBJ2-2	.	CASSRGVGELFF	TGTGCCAGCTCCAGGGGTGTCGGGGAGCTGTTTTTT
many	TRBV28	TRBJ2-3	.	CASTSTDTQYF	TGTGCCAGCACTAGCACAGATACGCAGTATTTT
many	TRBV7-8	TRBJ1-1	TRBD1	CASSPWLILQGTEAFF	TGTGCCAGCAGCCCGTGGCTGATTCTACAGGGGACTGAAGCTTTCTTT
.	TRBV13	TRBJ1-1	.	CASSLFGGAFFTEAFF	TGTGCCAGCAGCTTATTCGGGGGGGCCTTTTTTACTGAAGCTTTCTTT
.	TRBV11-2	TRBJ2-7	TRBD1	CASSLGSRDRATYEQYF	TGTGCCAGCAGCTTGGGGTCGCGGGACAGGGCAACCTACGAGCAGTACTTC
many	TRBV28	TRBJ2-1	.	CASSNDPLGNEQFF	TGTGCCAGCAGTAATGATCCCTTAGGCAATGAGCAGTTCTTC
many	TRBV30	TRBJ1-2	.	CAWAPPGLYGYTF	TGTGCCTGGGCCCCCCCGGGATTGTATGGCTACACCTTC
many	TRBV7-3	TRBJ1-2	TRBD1	CASSLTRTGDGYTF	TGTGCCAGCAGCTTAACTAGGACAGGGGATGGCTACACCTTC
few	TRBV9	TRBJ2-2	.	CASSVESGTGELFF	TGTGCCAGCAGCGTAGAGTCAGGGACCGGGGAGCTGTTTTTT
.	TRBV7-9	TRBJ2-1	TRBD2	CASSPYGGSRYNEQFF	TGTGCCAGCAGCCCATACGGGGGGAGTCGATACAATGAGCAGTTCTTC
few	TRBV19	TRBJ2-7	.	CASSYEYDSYYEQYF	TGTGCCAGTAGCTACGAATACGACAGTTACTACGAGCAGTACTTC
many	TRBV20-1	TRBJ2-7	TRBD2	CSARPSGLSSYEQYF	TGCAGTGCTAGGCCTAGCGGATTAAGCTCCTACGAGCAGTACTTC
few	TRBV28	TRBJ2-5	.	CASSRRTVVQETQYF	TGTGCCAGCAGCCGCCGGACAGTCGTCCAAGAGACCCAGTACTTC
few	TRBV12-3/TRBV12-4	TRBJ2-5	.	CASSFGGAPQETQYF	TGTGCCAGCAGTTTTGGTGGAGCCCCCCAAGAGACCCAGTACTTC
many	TRBV18	TRBJ2-7	TRBD2	CASSPSREGYEQYF	TGTGCCAGCTCACCATCGCGGGAGGGCTACGAGCAGTACTTC
many	TRBV28	TRBJ2-2	TRBD2	CASSFPGLSGSNTGELFF	TGTGCCAGCAGTTTCCCGGGACTATCCGGCTCTAACACCGGGGAGCTGTTTTTT
many	TRBV3-1	TRBJ1-2	.	CASSQDSIGNYGYTF	TGTGCCAGCAGCCAAGATTCAATTGGGAACTATGGCTACACCTTC
few	TRBV5-1	TRBJ1-4	.	CASSLGTAHEKLFF	TGCGCCAGCAGCTTGGGTACGGCTCATGAAAAACTGTTTTTT
few	TRBV6-2/TRBV6-3	TRBJ1-1	TRBD1	CASSRENRGMAFF	TGTGCCAGCAGCCGTGAGAACAGGGGAATGGCTTTCTTT
medium-sized	TRBV11-2	TRBJ2-3	TRBD1	CASSLGDRPDTQYF	TGTGCCAGCAGCTTAGGGGACAGGCCAGATACGCAGTATTTT
many	TRBV2	TRBJ2-1	.	CASSEAQLRGYNEQFF	TGTGCCAGCAGTGAAGCGCAGCTTAGAGGATACAATGAGCAGTTCTTC
.	TRBV7-6	TRBJ2-5	TRBD2	CASSSDRTSGAWETQYF	TGTGCCAGCAGCTCCGACAGAACTAGCGGGGCTTGGGAGACCCAGTACTTC
many	TRBV7-7	TRBJ2-5	.	CASSWTVEETQYF	TGTGCTAGCAGCTGGACCGTTGAGGAGACCCAGTACTTC
few	TRBV11-2	TRBJ2-5	.	CASFSGHLQETQYF	TGTGCCAGCTTCTCGGGACACCTCCAAGAGACCCAGTACTTC
many	TRBV7-2	TRBJ2-2	TRBD2	CASSLVGTSITGELFF	TGTGCCAGCAGCTTAGTGGGGACTAGCATCACCGGGGAGCTGTTTTTT
many	TRBV10-3	TRBJ2-3	.	CAISESSGTDTQYF	TGTGCCATCAGTGAGTCGAGCGGGACAGATACGCAGTATTTT
.	TRBV24-1	TRBJ2-1	.	CATSDPTTRLNEQFF	TGTGCCACCAGTGATCCAACGACGAGACTCAATGAGCAGTTCTTC
many	TRBV7-2	TRBJ2-6	.	CASSSWTTGANVLTF	TGTGCCAGCAGCTCCTGGACGACTGGGGCCAACGTCCTGACTTTC
.	TRBV20-1	TRBJ2-2	TRBD2	CSARGLAGGWRTGELFF	TGCAGTGCCCGCGGGCTAGCGGGAGGGTGGAGAACCGGGGAGCTGTTTTTT
many	TRBV4-3	TRBJ1-2	.	CASSPTAKNYGYTF	TGCGCCAGCAGCCCGACAGCGAAGAACTATGGCTACACCTTC
many	TRBV28	TRBJ2-1	.	CASTSYGRGSNEQFF	TGTGCCAGCACCTCATACGGGAGAGGAAGCAATGAGCAGTTCTTC
few	TRBV7-2	TRBJ1-1	.	CASSPRQNTEAFF	TGTGCCAGCAGCCCCCGACAGAACACTGAAGCTTTCTTT
.	TRBV29-1	TRBJ2-7	.	CSVDGAGYEQYF	TGCAGCGTTGATGGCGCAGGCTACGAGCAGTACTTC
many	TRBV12-3/TRBV12-4	TRBJ1-5	.	CASSTLSVNQPQHF	TGTGCCAGCAGTACCCTCAGCGTAAATCAGCCCCAGCATTTT